These T cell receptor beta chains were read from a single sample in a study of cytomegalovirus exposure and HLA in healthy donors. This table comes from immunoSEQ multiplex PCR, and its TCRdb copy is limited to in-frame clones, with some not included. The table for this sample gives roughly 73,000 clones. The sample taken for sequencing was PBMCs. The receptors shown here come from a female donor in good health and CMV-seropositive. Each CDR3 is given with its conserved first and last residue. A D gene is named only where the DNA matches it firmly.

d_gene: .
j_gene: TRBJ1-2
v_gene: TRBV30
len: 13
CDR3aa: CAWSFTGNYGYTF
CDR3nt: TGTGCCTGGAGTTTTACAGGGAACTATGGCTACACCTTC

d_gene: .
j_gene: TRBJ2-3
v_gene: TRBV11-2
len: 17
CDR3aa: CASSVGGGPSGQDTQYF
CDR3nt: TGTGCCAGCAGCGTTGGCGGGGGCCCCTCAGGTCAAGATACGCAGTATTTT

d_gene: .
j_gene: TRBJ1-1
v_gene: TRBV15
len: 14
CDR3aa: CATSRNLQGTEAFF
CDR3nt: TGTGCCACCAGCCGAAACCTACAGGGAACTGAAGCTTTCTTT

d_gene: TRBD2
j_gene: TRBJ2-1
v_gene: TRBV28
len: 15
CDR3aa: CASTPAGGLYNEQFF
CDR3nt: TGTGCCAGCACCCCAGCGGGAGGCCTTTACAATGAGCAGTTCTTC

d_gene: .
j_gene: TRBJ2-5
v_gene: TRBV19
len: 15
CDR3aa: CASSVRQGGEETQYF
CDR3nt: TGCGCCAGTAGTGTTCGACAGGGAGGAGAAGAGACCCAGTACTTC

d_gene: .
j_gene: TRBJ1-5
v_gene: TRBV6-5
len: 14
CDR3aa: CASRPGTPNQPQHF
CDR3nt: TGTGCCAGCAGGCCCGGGACTCCCAATCAGCCCCAGCATTTT

d_gene: TRBD1
j_gene: TRBJ2-1
v_gene: TRBV19
len: 15
CDR3aa: CASSIEGQGDNEQFF
CDR3nt: TGTGCCAGTAGTATAGAAGGACAGGGTGACAATGAGCAGTTCTTC

d_gene: .
j_gene: TRBJ1-4
v_gene: TRBV18
len: 14
CDR3aa: CASSHGQINEKLFF
CDR3nt: TGTGCCAGCTCACATGGACAGATTAATGAAAAACTGTTTTTT

d_gene: .
j_gene: TRBJ1-2
v_gene: TRBV11-2
len: 13
CDR3aa: CASSLSARNGYTF
CDR3nt: TGTGCCAGCAGCTTAAGCGCGCGGAACGGCTACACCTTC

d_gene: .
j_gene: TRBJ1-5
v_gene: TRBV7-2
len: 12
CDR3aa: CASSLQGRPQHF
CDR3nt: TGTGCCAGCAGCTTACAGGGGCGGCCCCAGCATTTT

d_gene: .
j_gene: TRBJ1-1
v_gene: TRBV29-1
len: 13
CDR3aa: CSVNRKADTEAFF
CDR3nt: TGCAGCGTAAACAGGAAGGCGGACACTGAAGCTTTCTTT

d_gene: TRBD2
j_gene: TRBJ2-1
v_gene: TRBV28
len: 18
CDR3aa: CASSPLRLAGGSYNEQFF
CDR3nt: TGTGCCAGCAGTCCCCTAAGACTAGCGGGAGGCTCCTACAATGAGCAGTTCTTC

d_gene: TRBD1
j_gene: TRBJ1-2
v_gene: TRBV29-1
len: 13
CDR3aa: CSVPRGRGYGYTF
CDR3nt: TGCAGCGTTCCCAGGGGGAGAGGCTATGGCTACACCTTC

d_gene: .
j_gene: TRBJ2-1
v_gene: TRBV7-2
len: 11
CDR3aa: CASSLLDEQFF
CDR3nt: TGTGCCAGCAGCTTACTCGATGAGCAGTTCTTC

d_gene: TRBD2
j_gene: TRBJ2-1
v_gene: TRBV28
len: 15
CDR3aa: CASSSWTSGTNEQFF
CDR3nt: TGTGCCAGCAGTAGCTGGACTAGCGGGACGAATGAGCAGTTCTTC

d_gene: TRBD1
j_gene: TRBJ1-3
v_gene: TRBV29-1
len: 18
CDR3aa: CSVEDDRGLSYDRNTIYF
CDR3nt: TGCAGCGTTGAAGACGACAGGGGGCTGTCGTACGATCGAAACACCATATATTTT

d_gene: TRBD2
j_gene: TRBJ2-1
v_gene: TRBV7-2
len: 15
CDR3aa: CASSSPGLAGGEQFF
CDR3nt: TGTGCCAGCAGCTCACCGGGACTAGCGGGGGGTGAGCAGTTCTTC

d_gene: .
j_gene: TRBJ2-5
v_gene: TRBV23-1
len: 13
CDR3aa: CASSHGGGETQYF
CDR3nt: TGCGCCAGCAGTCATGGGGGAGGAGAGACCCAGTACTTC

d_gene: .
j_gene: TRBJ1-2
v_gene: TRBV7-2
len: 13
CDR3aa: CASSSQGLDGYTF
CDR3nt: TGTGCCAGCAGCTCCCAGGGCCTTGATGGCTACACCTTC

d_gene: .
j_gene: TRBJ1-6
v_gene: TRBV27
len: 14
CDR3aa: CASSAGRYNSPLHF
CDR3nt: TGTGCCAGCAGCGCGGGACGGTATAATTCACCCCTCCACTTT

d_gene: TRBD2
j_gene: TRBJ2-2
v_gene: TRBV27
len: 14
CDR3aa: CATVGLAGGYQLFF
CDR3nt: TGTGCCACCGTGGGACTAGCGGGAGGTTATCAGCTGTTTTTT

d_gene: .
j_gene: TRBJ1-1
v_gene: TRBV7-2
len: 11
CDR3aa: CASSPGRGAFF
CDR3nt: TGTGCCAGCAGCCCCGGACGGGGAGCTTTCTTT

d_gene: .
j_gene: TRBJ1-2
v_gene: TRBV15
len: 14
CDR3aa: CATSRGVGISGYTF
CDR3nt: TGTGCCACCAGCAGAGGCGTCGGGATCTCTGGCTACACCTTC

d_gene: .
j_gene: TRBJ1-6
v_gene: TRBV5-1
len: 15
CDR3aa: CASSPGQNYNSPLHF
CDR3nt: TGCGCCAGCAGTCCTGGACAGAACTATAATTCACCCCTCCACTTT

d_gene: TRBD1
j_gene: TRBJ2-1
v_gene: TRBV7-9
len: 15
CDR3aa: CASSLGDSKNNEQFF
CDR3nt: TGTGCCAGCAGCTTAGGGGACAGTAAGAACAATGAGCAGTTCTTC

d_gene: .
j_gene: TRBJ1-6
v_gene: TRBV5-6
len: 12
CDR3aa: CASSLGGSPLHF
CDR3nt: TGTGCCAGCAGCTTGGGAGGTTCACCCCTCCACTTT

d_gene: TRBD1
j_gene: TRBJ2-7
v_gene: TRBV28
len: 15
CDR3aa: CASSAPGQGALEQYF
CDR3nt: TGTGCCAGCAGTGCTCCGGGACAGGGGGCCCTCGAGCAGTACTTC

d_gene: .
j_gene: TRBJ2-2
v_gene: TRBV6-5
len: 14
CDR3aa: CASSYSRYSRELFF
CDR3nt: TGTGCCAGCAGTTACTCGAGGTACTCCAGGGAGCTGTTTTTT

d_gene: .
j_gene: TRBJ1-2
v_gene: TRBV29-1
len: 12
CDR3aa: CSVPGQLRGYTF
CDR3nt: TGCAGCGTTCCAGGACAGCTTAGGGGCTACACCTTC

d_gene: TRBD2
j_gene: TRBJ2-1
v_gene: TRBV4-1
len: 16
CDR3aa: CASSPFLAGNDNEQFF
CDR3nt: TGCGCCAGCAGCCCGTTCCTAGCGGGGAACGACAATGAGCAGTTCTTC

d_gene: TRBD2
j_gene: TRBJ2-7
v_gene: TRBV6-5
len: 14
CDR3aa: CASGGGRGPYEQYF
CDR3nt: TGTGCCAGCGGCGGCGGGAGAGGACCCTACGAGCAGTACTTC